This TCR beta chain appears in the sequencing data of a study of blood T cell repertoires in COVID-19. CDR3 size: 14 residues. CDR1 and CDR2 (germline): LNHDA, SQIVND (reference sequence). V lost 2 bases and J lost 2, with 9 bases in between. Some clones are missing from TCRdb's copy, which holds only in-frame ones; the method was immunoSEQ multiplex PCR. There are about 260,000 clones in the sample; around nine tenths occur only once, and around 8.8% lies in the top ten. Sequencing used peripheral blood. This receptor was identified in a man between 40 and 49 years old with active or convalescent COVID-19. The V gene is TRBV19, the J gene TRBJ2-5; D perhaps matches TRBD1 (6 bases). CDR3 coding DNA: TGTGCCAGTAGTATAAGGGGGACGCAAGAGACCCAGTACTTC. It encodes CASSIRGTQETQYF.